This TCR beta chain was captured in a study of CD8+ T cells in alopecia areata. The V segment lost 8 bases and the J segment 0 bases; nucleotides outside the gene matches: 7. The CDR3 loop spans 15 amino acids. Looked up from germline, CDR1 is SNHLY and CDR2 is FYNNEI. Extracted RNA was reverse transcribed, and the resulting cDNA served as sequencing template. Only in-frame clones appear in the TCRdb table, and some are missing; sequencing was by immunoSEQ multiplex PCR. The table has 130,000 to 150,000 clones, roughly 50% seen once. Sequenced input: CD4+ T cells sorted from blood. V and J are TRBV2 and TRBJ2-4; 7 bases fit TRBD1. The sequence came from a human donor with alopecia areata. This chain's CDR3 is CASGGQALAKNIQYF. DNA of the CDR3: TGTGCCAGCGGTGGACAGGCCTTAGCCAAAAACATTCAGTACTTC.